The 31 T cell receptor beta chains below all came from one sample that was sequenced in a study of cytomegalovirus exposure and HLA in healthy donors. PCR used 60 Vbeta primers and 13 Jbeta primers. The data were produced by immunoSEQ multiplex PCR, yet TCRdb's version contains in-frame clones alone and is incomplete. The data show 250,000 to 350,000 clones, just over 85% seen once. Material: PBMCs. These TCRs come from a man aged 35-49 years in good health and CMV-seropositive.

CDR3 sequence reads: CASSFSRRAGGEAYNEQFF. The CDR3 DNA reads TGTGCCAGCAGTTTTTCTCGTCGAGCGGGAGGTGAAGCCTACAATGAGCAGTTCTTC. J is TRBJ2-1 and V is TRBV27, with 9 bases that match TRBD2. Germline CDR1 is MNHEY and CDR2 is SMNVEV (reference sequence). Germline trimming cut 3 bases from V and 2 bases from J; bases unmatched to any gene: 14. The CDR3 length is 19 residues.

The chain is built from TRBV23-1 and TRBJ1-5; 9 nucleotides match TRBD1. TRBV23-1 is recorded as an ORF, its role being uncertain. Losses at the gene ends were 6 bases for V and 2 bases for J; bases not matched to a gene: 11. The CDR3 sequence is 17 residues long. The CDR3: CASRPQGASGGNQPQHF. Written as DNA, the CDR3 is TGCGCCAGCAGACCACAGGGGGCCTCCGGCGGCAATCAGCCCCAGCATTTT.

The genes are TRBV5-4 and TRBJ2-3; D ambiguous. The V and J ends lost 1 base and 0 bases respectively, with 6 bases between them. CDR1 and CDR2 (germline): SGHNT, YYREEE (reference sequence). The CDR3 loop spans 14 amino acids. This chain's CDR3 is CASSLRQSTDTQYF. The CDR3 nucleotides are TGTGCCAGCAGCTTGAGACAAAGCACAGATACGCAGTATTTT.

V usage is TRBV6-1 and J usage is TRBJ1-2; TRBD1 matches at 11 bases. V gave up 4 bases and J gave up 8 bases; unmatched junction bases: 6. The germline V gene has CDR1 MNHNS and CDR2 SASEGT. The CDR3 loop spans 14 amino acids. The CDR3 loop reads CASSVGQGAGGYTF. The CDR3 DNA is TGTGCCAGCAGTGTCGGACAGGGGGCGGGGGGCTACACCTTC.

V usage is TRBV2 and J usage is TRBJ2-1; 8 bases line up with TRBD2. This CDR3 contains 14 residues. CDR1 is SNHLY, CDR2 FYNNEI, per germline. Unmatched junction bases numbered 10, after V lost 9 bases and J lost 6 bases. CDR3 loop: CARKAGVGSNEQFF. CDR3 in DNA: TGTGCCAGAAAAGCGGGAGTTGGATCCAATGAGCAGTTCTTC.

The chain uses TRBV28 and TRBJ1-2, with a tentative D call TRBD1 (6 bases). V was clipped by 5 bases and J by 7 bases, with 23 bases between them. CDR3 length: 16 amino acids. The germline V gene encodes CDR1 MDHEN and CDR2 SYDVKM. The chain's CDR3 is CASSPLGGREVGGYTF. For the CDR3, the DNA is TGTGCCAGCAGTCCGTTGGGGGGGCGCGAAGTCGGTGGCTACACCTTC.

This clone showed up just once. The gene calls are TRBV9 and TRBJ2-2; 9 nucleotides agree with TRBD2. The V and J ends lost 2 bases and 2 bases, in that order; junction bases with no gene match: 7. The CDR3 has 17 amino acids. Germline V gives CDR1 SGDLS, CDR2 YYNGEE. CDR3 residues: CASSVRASGKNTGELFF. Written as DNA, the CDR3 is TGTGCCAGCAGCGTGAGGGCTAGCGGGAAAAACACCGGGGAGCTGTTTTTT. Combining the CDR3 with reference TRBV9 and TRBJ2-2 gives the whole variable domain DSGVTQTPKHLITATGQRVTLRCSPRSGDLSVYWYQQSLDQGLQFLIQYYNGEERAKGNILERFSAQQFPDLHSELNLSSLELGDSALYFCASSVRASGKNTGELFFGEGSRLTVL.

The chain recombines TRBV19 with TRBJ2-2; TRBD1 agrees at 7 bases. There are 14 residues in the CDR3. With 6 bases clipped from V and 1 base from J, the junction kept 2 bases outside the gene matches. CDR1 LNHDA and CDR2 SQIVND come from the germline V gene (reference sequence). The CDR3 sequence is CASRRQGNTGELFF. The CDR3 DNA reads as TGTGCCAGTAGGCGACAGGGGAACACCGGGGAGCTGTTTTTT. Filled out from reference TRBV19 and TRBJ2-2, the complete variable domain reads DGGITQSPKYLFRKEGQNVTLSCEQNLNHDAMYWYRQDPGQGLRLIYYSQIVNDFQKGDIAEGYSVSREKKESFPLTVTSAQKNPTAFYLCASRRQGNTGELFFGEGSRLTVL.

The V gene is TRBV14, the J gene TRBJ2-1; 13 bases fit TRBD2. The CDR3 has 20 amino acids. Germline trimming cut 1 base from V and 2 bases from J; bases unmatched to any gene: 11. CDR1 SGHDN and CDR2 FVKESK come from the germline V gene. The CDR3 is CASSQGQTSGRVLAYNEQFF. In DNA, the CDR3 is TGTGCCAGCAGCCAAGGTCAAACTAGCGGGAGGGTCCTCGCCTACAATGAGCAGTTCTTC.

This chain uses TRBV28 with TRBJ2-7, with TRBD1 matching 9 bases. Trimming removed 2 bases from V and 3 bases from J; junction bases left unmatched: 8. The CDR3 runs to 16 residues. Germline CDR1 reads MDHEN; CDR2 reads SYDVKM. The CDR3 DNA reads as TGTGCCAGCAGTTTAGGGAGGGACAGGGAAGGCTACGAGCAGTACTTC. Its protein product is CASSLGRDREGYEQYF.

J is TRBJ2-7 and V is TRBV4-2, with a tentative D call TRBD2 (5 bases). Trimming took 0 bases from V and 3 from J, leaving 15 bases between them. Looked up from germline, CDR1 is LGHNA and CDR2 is YNFKEQ. CDR3 size: 16 residues. This CDR3 is CASSQDRSGTYYEQYF. Written as DNA, the CDR3 is TGTGCCAGCAGCCAAGATAGGTCGGGAACCTACTACGAGCAGTACTTC.

This clone occurred a few times. V usage is TRBV28 and J usage is TRBJ1-4; 11 bases are shared with TRBD1. Trimming at V came to 5 bases and at J to 8 bases, leaving 7 bases not matched to a gene. Per germline, CDR1 MDHEN and CDR2 SYDVKM. This CDR3 region has 15 residues. The CDR3 loop reads CASSPWTGGGEKLFF. CDR3 sequence (DNA): TGTGCCAGCAGTCCGTGGACAGGGGGCGGGGAAAAACTGTTTTTT. Complete variable domain (other parts from reference TRBV28 and TRBJ1-4): DVKVTQSSRYLVKRTGEKVFLECVQDMDHENMFWYRQDPGLGLRLIYFSYDVKMKEKGDIPEGYSVSREKKERFSLILESASTNQTSMYLCASSPWTGGGEKLFFGSGTQLSVL.

V and J are TRBV4-2 and TRBJ2-7; no clear D. The germline V gene has CDR1 LGHNA and CDR2 YNFKEQ. V was clipped by 0 bases and J by 0 bases, with 9 bases between them. CDR3 size: 15 residues. The CDR3 sequence is CASSQERGSSYEQYF. The CDR3 DNA sequence: TGTGCCAGCAGCCAAGAGCGCGGCAGCTCCTACGAGCAGTACTTC.

Here the CDR3 DNA reads TGTGCCAGCAGGTATATCGGGAGGGCTAAAAATGAGCAGTTCTTC. This encodes CASRYIGRAKNEQFF. V is TRBV7-6 and J is TRBJ2-1; 8 positions match TRBD2. This CDR3 comprises 15 residues. The V segment lost 6 bases and the J segment 7 bases; nucleotides outside the gene matches: 11. The germline CDR1 and CDR2 sequences are SGHVS and FNYEAQ. Full variable domain (rest looked up from reference TRBV7-6 and TRBJ2-1): GAGVSQSPRYKVTKRGQDVALRCDPISGHVSLYWYRQALGQGPEFLTYFNYEAQQDKSGLPNDRFSAERPEGSISTLTIQRTEQRDSAMYRCASRYIGRAKNEQFFGPGTRLTVL.

V usage is TRBV28 and J usage is TRBJ1-1; 10 nucleotides align to TRBD1. The germline CDR1 and CDR2 sequences are MDHEN and SYDVKM. V gave up 8 bases and J gave up 1 base; unmatched junction bases: 4. The CDR3 extends over 14 amino acids. The CDR3 DNA reads TGTGCCAGCCGGGGGGACAGGGGGAACACTGAAGCTTTCTTT. It translates to CASRGDRGNTEAFF.

As regards this clone: A junction boundary mismatches the germline segment, possibly from a read error. The sample contains more than one DNA sequence encoding this CDR3. V gene TRBV7-3 combines with J gene TRBJ2-1, with D possibly matching TRBD2 (6 bases). The CDR3 is 12 amino acids. Germline CDR1 is SGHTA and CDR2 is FQGTGA. The DNA of the CDR3 is TGTGCCAGCAGCTTAGTGGGGGGTGAGCAATTCTTC. It yields the protein CASSLVGGEQFF. Full variable domain (remainder filled in from reference TRBV7-3 and TRBJ2-1): GAGVSQTPSNKVTEKGKYVELRCDPISGHTALYWYRQSLGQGPEFLIYFQGTGAADDSGLPNDRFFAVRPEGSVSTLKIQRTERGDSAVYLCASSLVGGEQFFGPGTRLTVL.

This sequence joins TRBV18 and TRBJ2-2; TRBD2 matches 13 bases. The germline CDR1 and CDR2 sequences are KGHSH and LQKENI. The CDR3 is 17 amino acids. Trimming removed 3 bases from V and 4 bases from J; junction bases left unmatched: 5. CDR3 region: CASSPGLAGLGTGELFF. CDR3 nucleotides: TGTGCCAGCTCACCGGGACTAGCGGGACTCGGCACCGGGGAGCTGTTTTTT.

The V call is TRBV6-5, the J call TRBJ2-7; 8 nucleotides match TRBD2. The CDR3 consists of 14 residues. The J segment lost 2 bases and the V segment lost 10 bases, leaving 10 bases of the junction unmatched. Looked up from germline, CDR1 is MNHEY and CDR2 is SVGAGI. The CDR3 bases are TGTGCCACCGCGCCGCTCGGGAGGGCCTACGAGCAGTACTTC. As protein: CATAPLGRAYEQYF.

The chain has TRBV28 and TRBJ1-2; perhaps TRBD1 as D (6 bases). Germline V gives CDR1 MDHEN, CDR2 SYDVKM. V was shortened by 4 bases and J by 4 bases, with 10 bases between the two germline ends. The CDR3 is 13 residues long. The CDR3 DNA reads as TGTGCCAGCAGTTCCGGACAGTTCTATGGCTACACCTTC. Encoded protein: CASSSGQFYGYTF.

This rearrangement joins TRBV9 to TRBJ2-7; possibly TRBD1 for D (5 bases). From germline, CDR1 is SGDLS and CDR2 YYNGEE. This CDR3 has 15 amino acids. Deletions cut 0 bases from V and 5 bases from J, with 15 bases between. The chain's CDR3 is CASSVDAGRIHEQYF. DNA for the CDR3: TGTGCCAGCAGCGTAGATGCAGGGCGGATCCACGAGCAGTACTTC.

There are a few counts of this clone. The chain links TRBV30 to TRBJ1-5; D remains unclear. Trimming left V 5 bases short and J 2 bases short, with 10 bases between. The CDR3 has 13 residues. Germline CDR1 reads GTSNPN; CDR2 reads SVGIG (reference sequence). This chain's CDR3 is CAWSLAGNQPQHF. CDR3 DNA: TGTGCCTGGTCCCTGGCAGGCAATCAGCCCCAGCATTTT.

This clone showed up just once. CDR3 nucleotide sequence: TGTGCCAGCAGCTTGGGCTGGCAGGGAAATCCAACTAATGAAAAACTGTTTTTT. Amino acid sequence: CASSLGWQGNPTNEKLFF. The chain recombines TRBV5-8 with TRBJ1-4; tentative D call: TRBD1 (5 bases). The CDR3 extends over 18 amino acids. Trimming took off 0 bases at V and 0 bases at J, with 15 bases between the two ends. Looked up from germline, CDR1 is SGHTS and CDR2 is YDEGEE.

V gene TRBV7-9 combines with J gene TRBJ2-7, with TRBD1 identical over 9 bases. In germline, CDR1 is SEHNR, CDR2 FQNEAQ (reference sequence). The J segment lost 6 bases and the V segment lost 1 base, leaving 4 bases of the junction unmatched. This CDR3 contains 14 residues. CDR3 sequence: CASSLGQGGSEQYF. CDR3 DNA: TGTGCCAGCAGCTTAGGACAGGGGGGTAGCGAGCAGTACTTC.

The gene calls are TRBV18 and TRBJ2-5; D is possibly TRBD2 (5 bases). Germline V gives CDR1 KGHSH, CDR2 LQKENI. The CDR3 is 11 residues long. V lost 5 bases and J 5 bases, leaving 6 bases between the germline ends. DNA for the CDR3: TGTGCCAGCTCAGAGGGCGAGACCCAGTACTTC. Translating it yields CASSEGETQYF.

V usage is TRBV25-1 and J usage is TRBJ1-1, with D possibly TRBD1 on 5 matching bases. This CDR3 spans 14 amino acids. V was clipped by 4 bases and J by 0 bases, with 9 bases between them. Germline CDR1 reads MGHDK; CDR2 reads SYGVNS. CDR3 amino acids: CASSVGVMNTEAFF. The CDR3 nucleotides read TGTGCCAGCAGTGTAGGGGTCATGAACACTGAAGCTTTCTTT.

Worth noting for this clone: Germline and junction disagree at one end, which may indicate a read error. The CDR3 coding sequence is TGTGCCAGCAGCCCGCGGGCCCAAGAGGCCCAGTACTTC. Its translation is CASSPRAQEAQYF. The chain joins TRBV5-4 to TRBJ2-5, with D possibly TRBD2 on 5 matching bases. The V gene's germline CDR1 is SGHNT and CDR2 YYREEE (reference sequence). This CDR3 comprises 13 residues. Full variable domain (missing parts from reference TRBV5-4 and TRBJ2-5): ETGVTQSPTHLIKTRGQQVTLRCSSQSGHNTVSWYQQALGQGPQFIFQYYREEENGRGNFPPRFSGLQFPNYSSELNVNALELDDSALYLCASSPRAQEAQYFGPGTRLLVL.

The V and J genes are TRBV27 and TRBJ2-1; the match to TRBD2 covers 7 bases. CDR1 is MNHEY and CDR2 is SMNVEV in the germline V gene (reference sequence). J was trimmed by 4 bases and V by 1 base; bases with no gene match: 10. The CDR3 loop spans 17 amino acids. CDR3 sequence reads: CASSLYLRASGYNEQFF. The DNA of the CDR3 is TGTGCCAGCAGTTTATATTTGAGGGCTAGCGGATACAATGAGCAGTTCTTC.

The chain couples TRBV9 to TRBJ2-6, with D possibly matching TRBD2 (7 bases). The germline V gene encodes CDR1 SGDLS and CDR2 YYNGEE. Trimming removed 0 bases at V and 3 bases at J, with 16 bases between. This CDR3 comprises 18 residues. The CDR3 DNA reads as TGTGCCAGCAGCGTAGAGGGTAGGGGGGGCGGTGGGGCCAACGTCCTGACTTTC. Translating gives CASSVEGRGGGGANVLTF. Full variable domain (missing parts from reference TRBV9 and TRBJ2-6): DSGVTQTPKHLITATGQRVTLRCSPRSGDLSVYWYQQSLDQGLQFLIQYYNGEERAKGNILERFSAQQFPDLHSELNLSSLELGDSALYFCASSVEGRGGGGANVLTFGAGSRLTVL.

The chain links TRBV2 to TRBJ2-7; possibly TRBD2 for D (5 bases). The V end lost 2 bases, the J end lost 0 bases, and 17 bases lay between the germline ends. Germline CDR1 and CDR2: SNHLY and FYNNEI. The CDR3 contains 17 residues. For the CDR3, the DNA is TGTGCCAGCAGTGAATCGGGGTTGGCTCGCTACTCCTACGAGCAGTACTTC. It specifies CASSESGLARYSYEQYF.

This clone showed up just a few times. The CDR3 here is CASSLSWGQGPNSPLHF. In DNA form, the CDR3 reads TGTGCCAGCAGTTTATCGTGGGGACAGGGGCCCAATTCACCCCTCCACTTT. The chain combines TRBV27 with TRBJ1-6; 10 bases line up with TRBD1. The CDR3 has 17 residues. Germline CDR1 MNHEY, CDR2 SMNVEV (reference sequence). J lost 7 bases, V lost 0 bases, and 6 bases had no gene match.

V gene TRBV28 combines with J gene TRBJ2-7; 10 bases agree with TRBD1. Germline V gene lookup returns CDR1 MDHEN and CDR2 SYDVKM. V was pared by 5 bases and J by 5 bases, with 6 bases of the junction left unmatched. The CDR3 runs to 14 residues. The CDR3 spells CASSNGDRGHEQYF. The CDR3 region has the DNA TGTGCCAGCAGTAACGGGGACAGGGGCCACGAGCAGTACTTC.